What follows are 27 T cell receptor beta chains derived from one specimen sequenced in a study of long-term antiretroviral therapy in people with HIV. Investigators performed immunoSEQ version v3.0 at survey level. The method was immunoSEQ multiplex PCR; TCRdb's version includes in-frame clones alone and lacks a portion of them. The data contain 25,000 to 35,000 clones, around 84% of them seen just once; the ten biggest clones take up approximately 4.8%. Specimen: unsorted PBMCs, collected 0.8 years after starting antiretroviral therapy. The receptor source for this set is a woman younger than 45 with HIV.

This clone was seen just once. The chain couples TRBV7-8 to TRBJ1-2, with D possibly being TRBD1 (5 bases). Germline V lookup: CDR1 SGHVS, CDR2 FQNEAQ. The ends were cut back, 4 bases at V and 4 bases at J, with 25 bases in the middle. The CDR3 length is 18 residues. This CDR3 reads CASSSQRGDPHISYGYTF. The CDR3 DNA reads TGTGCCAGCAGCTCCCAACGGGGGGACCCACACATAAGCTATGGCTACACCTTC.

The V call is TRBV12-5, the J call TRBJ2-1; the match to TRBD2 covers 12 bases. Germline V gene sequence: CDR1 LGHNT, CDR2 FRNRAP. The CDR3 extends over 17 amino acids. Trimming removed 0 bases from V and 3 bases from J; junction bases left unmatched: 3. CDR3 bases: TGTGCTAGTGGTTTGGTACGGACTAGCGGGGACTACAATGAGCAGTTCTTC. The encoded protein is CASGLVRTSGDYNEQFF.

The CDR3 bases are TGTGCCAGCAGGGGGGACAGGAGAGAACAAGAGACCCAGTACTTC. As protein: CASRGDRREQETQYF. This sequence joins TRBV2 and TRBJ2-5; 8 bases fit TRBD1. Germline values: CDR1 SNHLY, CDR2 FYNNEI. The CDR3 totals 15 residues. V gave up 6 bases and J gave up 2 bases; unmatched junction bases: 8.

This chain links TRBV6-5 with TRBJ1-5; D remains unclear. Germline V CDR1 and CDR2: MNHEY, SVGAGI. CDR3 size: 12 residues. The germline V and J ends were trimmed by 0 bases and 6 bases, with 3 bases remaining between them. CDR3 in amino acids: CASSYSGQPQHF. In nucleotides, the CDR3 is TGTGCCAGCAGTTACTCGGGTCAGCCCCAGCATTTT.

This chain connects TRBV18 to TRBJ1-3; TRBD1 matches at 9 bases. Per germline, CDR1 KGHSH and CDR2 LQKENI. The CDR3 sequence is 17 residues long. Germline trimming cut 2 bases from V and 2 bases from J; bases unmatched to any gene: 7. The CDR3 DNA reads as TGTGCCAGCTCACCATCATTACAGGGGGCTGCTGGAAACACCATATATTTT. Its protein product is CASSPSLQGAAGNTIYF.

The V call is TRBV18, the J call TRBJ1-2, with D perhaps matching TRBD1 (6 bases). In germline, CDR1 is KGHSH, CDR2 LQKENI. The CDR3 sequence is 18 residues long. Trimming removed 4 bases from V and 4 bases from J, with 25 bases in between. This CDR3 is CASSHTPQIQQGSYGYTF. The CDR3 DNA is TGTGCCAGCTCACACACGCCTCAGATTCAACAGGGATCCTATGGCTACACCTTC.

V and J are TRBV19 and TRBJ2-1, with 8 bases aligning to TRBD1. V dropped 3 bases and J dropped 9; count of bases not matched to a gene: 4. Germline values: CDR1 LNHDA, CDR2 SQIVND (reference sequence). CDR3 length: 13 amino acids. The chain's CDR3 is CASSIGQGSEQFF. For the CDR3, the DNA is TGTGCCAGTAGTATCGGACAGGGATCTGAGCAGTTCTTC.

DNA of the CDR3: TGCGCCAGCAGTGACCCGCCGGGACTTGGGCAAGAGACCCAGTACTTC. This gives the protein CASSDPPGLGQETQYF. V gene TRBV10-1 combines with J gene TRBJ2-5; D is perhaps TRBD2 (6 bases). Germline CDR1 and CDR2: WNHNN and SYGVQD (reference sequence). V lost 3 bases and J lost 2, with 16 bases in between. This CDR3 has 16 amino acids.

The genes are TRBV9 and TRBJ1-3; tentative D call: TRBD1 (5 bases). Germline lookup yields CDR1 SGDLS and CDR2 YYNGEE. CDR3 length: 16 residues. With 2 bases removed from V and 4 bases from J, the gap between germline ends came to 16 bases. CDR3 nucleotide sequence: TGTGCCAGCAGCGTGAACGAGGGGAGAGCGGGAAACACCATATATTTT. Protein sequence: CASSVNEGRAGNTIYF.

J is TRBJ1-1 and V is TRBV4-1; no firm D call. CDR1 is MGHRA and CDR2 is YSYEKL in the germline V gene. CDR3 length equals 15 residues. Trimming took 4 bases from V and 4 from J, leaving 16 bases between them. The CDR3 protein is CASSRTGRYSTEAFF. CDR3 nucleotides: TGCGCCAGCAGCCGCACCGGGAGATACTCCACTGAAGCTTTCTTT.

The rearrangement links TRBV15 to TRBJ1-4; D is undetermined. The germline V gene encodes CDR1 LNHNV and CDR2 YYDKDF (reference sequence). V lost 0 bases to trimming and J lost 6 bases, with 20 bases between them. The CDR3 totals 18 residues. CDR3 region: CATSRDGPLNTPDEKLFF. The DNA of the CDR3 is TGTGCCACCAGCAGAGATGGGCCCTTAAATACGCCGGATGAAAAACTGTTTTTT.

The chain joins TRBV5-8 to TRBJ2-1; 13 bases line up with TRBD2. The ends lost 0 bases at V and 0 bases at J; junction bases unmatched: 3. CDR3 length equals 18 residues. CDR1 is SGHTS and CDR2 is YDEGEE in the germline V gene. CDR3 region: CASSLGLAGGYSYNEQFF. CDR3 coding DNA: TGTGCCAGCAGCTTGGGACTAGCGGGGGGCTACTCCTACAATGAGCAGTTCTTC. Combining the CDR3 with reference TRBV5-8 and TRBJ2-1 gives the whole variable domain EAGVTQSPTHLIKTRGQQATLRCSPISGHTSVYWYQQALGLGLQFLLWYDEGEERNRGNFPPRFSGRQFPNYSSELNVNALELEDSALYLCASSLGLAGGYSYNEQFFGPGTRLTVL.

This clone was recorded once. CDR3 nucleotides: TGTGCCAGCAGCTTTAGGGACAGTCCCCGTGATGGCTACACCTTC. It translates to CASSFRDSPRDGYTF. V and J are TRBV7-2 and TRBJ1-2; 7 nucleotides align to TRBD1. J lost 6 bases, V lost 3 bases, and 10 bases had no gene match. The CDR3 has 15 residues. Germline CDR1 reads SGHTA; CDR2 reads FQGNSA. Full variable domain (missing parts from reference TRBV7-2 and TRBJ1-2): GAGVSQSPSNKVTEKGKDVELRCDPISGHTALYWYRQSLGQGLEFLIYFQGNSAPDKSGLPSDRFSAERTGGSVSTLTIQRTQQEDSAVYLCASSFRDSPRDGYTFGSGTRLTVV.

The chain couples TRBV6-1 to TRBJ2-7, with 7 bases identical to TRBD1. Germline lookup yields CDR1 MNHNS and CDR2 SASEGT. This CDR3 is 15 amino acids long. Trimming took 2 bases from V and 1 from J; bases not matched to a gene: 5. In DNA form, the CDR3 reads TGTGCCAGCAGTGAACCGGGACAGAAGTCCTACGAGCAGTACGTC. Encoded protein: CASSEPGQKSYEQYV.

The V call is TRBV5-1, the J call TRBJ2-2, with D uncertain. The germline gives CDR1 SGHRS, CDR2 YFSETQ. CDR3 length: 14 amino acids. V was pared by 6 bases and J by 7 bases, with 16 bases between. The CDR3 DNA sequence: TGCGCCAGCACCGACTTAGGAATCGGCGGGGAGCTGTTTTTT. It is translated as CASTDLGIGGELFF.

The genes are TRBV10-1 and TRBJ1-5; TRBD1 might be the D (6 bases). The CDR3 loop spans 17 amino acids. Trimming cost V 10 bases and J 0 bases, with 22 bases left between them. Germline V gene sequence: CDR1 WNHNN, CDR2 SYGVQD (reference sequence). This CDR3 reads CANIGDTGISSNQPQHF. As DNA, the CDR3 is TGCGCCAACATTGGGGACACGGGAATTTCTAGCAATCAGCCCCAGCATTTT.

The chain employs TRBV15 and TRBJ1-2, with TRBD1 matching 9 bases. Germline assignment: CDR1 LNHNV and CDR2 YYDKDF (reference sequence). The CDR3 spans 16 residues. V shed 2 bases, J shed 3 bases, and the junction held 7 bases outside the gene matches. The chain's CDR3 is CATSRRTGVEDYGYTF. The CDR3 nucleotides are TGTGCCACCAGCAGACGGACAGGGGTTGAGGACTATGGCTACACCTTC.

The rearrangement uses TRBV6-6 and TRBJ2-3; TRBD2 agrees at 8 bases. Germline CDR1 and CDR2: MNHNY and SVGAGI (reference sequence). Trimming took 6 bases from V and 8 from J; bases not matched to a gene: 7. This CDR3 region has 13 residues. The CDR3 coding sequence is TGTGCCAGCAGCCAAGGACTAGCAAGTACGCAGTATTTT. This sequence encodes CASSQGLASTQYF.

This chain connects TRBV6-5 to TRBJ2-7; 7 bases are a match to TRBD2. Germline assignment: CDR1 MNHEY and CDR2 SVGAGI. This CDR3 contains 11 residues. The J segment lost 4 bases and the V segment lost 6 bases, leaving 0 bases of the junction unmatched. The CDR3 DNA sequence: TGTGCCAGCAGGGGGGGGTACGAGCAGTACTTC. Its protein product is CASRGGYEQYF.

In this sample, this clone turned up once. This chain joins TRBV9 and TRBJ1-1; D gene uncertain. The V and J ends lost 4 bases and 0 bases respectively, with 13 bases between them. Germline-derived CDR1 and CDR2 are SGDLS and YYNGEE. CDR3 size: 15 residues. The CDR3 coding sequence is TGTGCCAGCAGCTCTAGTGGCAACATGAACACTGAAGCTTTCTTT. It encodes CASSSSGNMNTEAFF.

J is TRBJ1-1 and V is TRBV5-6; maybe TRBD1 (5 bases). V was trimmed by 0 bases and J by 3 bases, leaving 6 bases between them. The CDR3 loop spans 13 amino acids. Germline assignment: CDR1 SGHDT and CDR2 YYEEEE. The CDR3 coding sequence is TGTGCCAGCAGCTTGGGGGGCGACACTGAAGCTTTCTTT. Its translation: CASSLGGDTEAFF.

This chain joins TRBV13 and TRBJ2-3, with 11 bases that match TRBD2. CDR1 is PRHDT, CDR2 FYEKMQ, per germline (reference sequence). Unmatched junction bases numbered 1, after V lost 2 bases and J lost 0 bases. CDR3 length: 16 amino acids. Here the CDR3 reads CASSLRLAGSTDTQYF. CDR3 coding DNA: TGTGCCAGCAGCTTACGACTAGCGGGGAGCACAGATACGCAGTATTTT.

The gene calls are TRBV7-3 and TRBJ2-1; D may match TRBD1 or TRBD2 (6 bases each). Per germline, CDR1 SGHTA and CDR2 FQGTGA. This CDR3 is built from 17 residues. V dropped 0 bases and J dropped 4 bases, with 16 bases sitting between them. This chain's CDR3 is CASSLTGSRGRYNEQFF. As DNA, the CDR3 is TGTGCCAGCAGCTTAACGGGGAGTCGGGGGCGGTACAATGAGCAGTTCTTC.

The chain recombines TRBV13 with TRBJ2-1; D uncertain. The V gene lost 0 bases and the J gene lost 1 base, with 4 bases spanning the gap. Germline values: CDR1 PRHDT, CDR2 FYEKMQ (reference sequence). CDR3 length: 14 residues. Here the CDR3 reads CASSLGSSYNEQFF. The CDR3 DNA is TGTGCCAGCAGCTTAGGGTCATCCTACAATGAGCAGTTCTTC.

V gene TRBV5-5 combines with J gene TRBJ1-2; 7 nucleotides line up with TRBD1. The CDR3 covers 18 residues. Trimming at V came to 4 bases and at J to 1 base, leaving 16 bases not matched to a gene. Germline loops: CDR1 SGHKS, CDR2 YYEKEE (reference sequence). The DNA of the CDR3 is TGTGCCAGCAGCGGAACCGGGACAGCAGAAATTTTTAACTATGGCTACACCTTC. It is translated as CASSGTGTAEIFNYGYTF.

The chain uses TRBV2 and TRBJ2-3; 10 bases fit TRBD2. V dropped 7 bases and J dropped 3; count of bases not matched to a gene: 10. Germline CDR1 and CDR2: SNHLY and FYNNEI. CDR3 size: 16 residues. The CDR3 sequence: CASTGGSGGLTDTQYF. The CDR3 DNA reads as TGTGCCAGCACCGGCGGTAGCGGGGGGTTGACAGATACGCAGTATTTT.

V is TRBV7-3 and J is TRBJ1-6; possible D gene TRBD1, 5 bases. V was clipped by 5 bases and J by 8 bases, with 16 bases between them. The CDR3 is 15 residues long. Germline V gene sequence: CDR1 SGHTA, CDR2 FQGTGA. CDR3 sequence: CASSATGRGDSPLHF. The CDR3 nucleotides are TGTGCCAGCAGCGCTACAGGAAGAGGGGATTCACCCCTCCACTTT.